This passage covers 32 T cell receptor beta chains from one sample sequenced in a study of blood T cell repertoires in COVID-19. The repertoire was sequenced with immunoSEQ multiplex PCR; TCRdb's copy has only in-frame clones and lacks some. The data hold hundreds of thousands of clones, with roughly 85% observed a single time. The sample taken for sequencing was PBMCs or T cells enriched from blood (not recorded which). The receptor set was obtained from a woman between 45 and 60 years old with acute COVID-19.

A word on this clone: Other DNA sequences within the sample encode an identical CDR3. The chain has TRBV18 and TRBJ1-1; 9 bases map to TRBD1. This CDR3 region has 15 residues. The V gene's germline CDR1 is KGHSH and CDR2 LQKENI. V lost 5 bases and J lost 5; bases outside the gene matches: 9. CDR3 in DNA: TGTGCCAGCTCATCCGAGACAGGGGGACGGACTGAAGCTTTCTTT. Protein sequence: CASSSETGGRTEAFF. Together with reference TRBV18 and TRBJ1-1, the CDR3 gives the full variable domain: NAGVMQNPRHLVRRRGQEARLRCSPMKGHSHVYWYRQLPEEGLKFMVYLQKENIIDESGMPKERFSAEFPKEGPSILRIQQVVRGDSAAYFCASSSETGGRTEAFFGQGTRLTVV.

This clone has a handful of counts. The V call is TRBV6-1, the J call TRBJ1-3, with D maybe TRBD1 (5 bases). Trimming took off 3 bases at V and 2 bases at J, with 11 bases between the two ends. The CDR3 sequence is 15 residues long. Germline CDR1 and CDR2: MNHNS and SASEGT. The CDR3 DNA is TGTGCCAGCAGTGAGTTGGGCAGGGCTGGAAACACCATATATTTT. It encodes CASSELGRAGNTIYF.

This clone was observed a single time. The chain recombines TRBV4-2 with TRBJ2-6; TRBD2 aligns across 10 bases. CDR1 is LGHNA and CDR2 is YNFKEQ in the germline V gene. J was trimmed by 10 bases and V by 1 base; bases with no gene match: 13. The CDR3 runs to 18 residues. The CDR3 region has the DNA TGTGCCAGCAGCCAAGGGTCTAGCGGGGGACAATGGGGGAACGTCCTGACTTTC. Encoded protein: CASSQGSSGGQWGNVLTF.

The V and J genes are TRBV5-1 and TRBJ2-1; TRBD2 matches at 8 bases. CDR3 length equals 13 residues. Trimming took 4 bases from V and 6 from J; bases not matched to a gene: 3. Germline V gene sequence: CDR1 SGHRS, CDR2 YFSETQ. The CDR3 is CASSPGLGNEQFF. CDR3 nucleotide sequence: TGCGCCAGCAGCCCGGGACTAGGCAATGAGCAGTTCTTC.

This clone was counted only a few times. The chain joins TRBV3-1 (or the pseudogene TRBV3-2) to TRBJ1-6; weak D call: TRBD1 (6 bases). The germline CDR1 and CDR2 sequences are LGHDT and YNNKEL (reference sequence). The CDR3 has 16 residues. V was clipped by 1 base and J by 5 bases, with 12 bases between them. Written as DNA, the CDR3 is TGTGCCAGCAGCCAAGCACAGGGCAAAGATAATTCACCCCTCCACTTT. Translation gives CASSQAQGKDNSPLHF.

The chain joins TRBV30 to TRBJ1-4; D may be TRBD1 (5 bases). CDR1 and CDR2 (germline): GTSNPN, SVGIG (reference sequence). This CDR3 contains 14 residues. The V end lost 4 bases, the J end lost 0 bases, and 9 bases lay between the germline ends. The CDR3 sequence: CAWTGDATNEKLFF. As DNA, the CDR3 is TGTGCCTGGACGGGGGACGCAACTAATGAAAAACTGTTTTTT.

The gene calls are TRBV19 and TRBJ1-5, with a possible D match to TRBD1 (5 bases). The CDR3 consists of 16 residues. The ends were cut back, 5 bases at V and 0 bases at J, with 14 bases in the middle. Germline CDR1 is LNHDA and CDR2 is SQIVND (reference sequence). CDR3: CASSLGTPISNQPQHF. As DNA, the CDR3 is TGTGCCAGTAGTCTGGGGACTCCTATTAGCAATCAGCCCCAGCATTTT.

V usage is TRBV30 and J usage is TRBJ1-1, with D maybe TRBD1 (5 bases). CDR3 size: 11 residues. The V gene's germline CDR1 is GTSNPN and CDR2 SVGIG (reference sequence). Trimming removed 1 base from V and 7 bases from J, with 7 bases in between. This CDR3 is CAWSGGVEAFF. The CDR3 bases are TGTGCCTGGAGTGGGGGGGTTGAAGCTTTCTTT.

The CDR3 protein is CASSQAREQGSGNQPQHF. The CDR3 DNA reads TGTGCCAGCAGCCAAGCTCGGGAACAGGGTAGTGGCAATCAGCCCCAGCATTTT. The V call is TRBV3-1 (or the pseudogene TRBV3-2), the J call TRBJ1-5, with D tentatively TRBD1 (6 bases). The CDR3 is 18 amino acids. Germline lookup yields CDR1 LGHDT and CDR2 YNNKEL (reference sequence). Trimming shortened V by 1 base and J by 2 bases, and 18 bases separated the two germline ends.

The genes are TRBV6-5 and TRBJ1-2; no firm D call. V was shortened by 0 bases and J by 4 bases, with 15 bases between the two germline ends. Germline loops: CDR1 MNHEY, CDR2 SVGAGI. This CDR3 contains 16 residues. The CDR3 DNA is TGTGCCAGCAGTTACTCGTATAGAGGGCTTCCCTATGGCTACACCTTC. This encodes CASSYSYRGLPYGYTF.

This clone was counted a few times. J is TRBJ1-6 and V is TRBV6-5; D uncertain. There are 15 residues in the CDR3. The germline CDR1 and CDR2 sequences are MNHEY and SVGAGI. Trimming took 4 bases from V and 10 from J, leaving 17 bases between them. CDR3 in DNA: TGTGCCAGCAGTTCCCGACTCAGAGGAGAATCACCCCTCCACTTT. Encoded protein: CASSSRLRGESPLHF.

The chain has TRBV9 and TRBJ2-1, with 10 bases lining up with TRBD2. V shed 0 bases and J 8 bases; nucleotides not matched to a gene: 8. The CDR3 is made up of 16 amino acids. CDR1 is SGDLS and CDR2 is YYNGEE in the germline V gene. The DNA for the CDR3 is TGTGCCAGCAGCGTAGGAGCGGGGGGGCTTTGGCATGAGCAGTTCTTC. It specifies CASSVGAGGLWHEQFF.

This CDR3 reads CARVEGAVQPQHF. The CDR3 coding sequence is TGTGCCAGAGTAGAGGGGGCAGTCCAGCCCCAGCATTTT. The chain uses TRBV21-1 and TRBJ1-5; the table assigns TRBD1, which was not confirmed against the DNA. TRBV21-1 represents a pseudogene. This CDR3 is built from 13 residues.

The chain links TRBV4-2 to TRBJ2-1; 9 bases are a match to TRBD1. Trimming took 0 bases from V and 7 from J; bases not matched to a gene: 4. Germline lookup yields CDR1 LGHNA and CDR2 YNFKEQ. The CDR3 has 15 residues. The CDR3 sequence: CASSQDLGQGNEQFF. Written as DNA, the CDR3 is TGTGCCAGCAGCCAAGATCTAGGACAGGGGAATGAGCAGTTCTTC.

J is TRBJ2-1 and V is TRBV7-2; possible D gene TRBD2, 6 bases. CDR1 and CDR2 (germline): SGHTA, FQGNSA. This CDR3 comprises 12 residues. V gave up 6 bases and J gave up 8 bases, with 11 bases separating them. CDR3 protein: CASRLGGDEQFF. DNA of the CDR3: TGTGCCAGCAGGTTGGGCGGGGATGAGCAGTTCTTC.

The chain joins TRBV19 to TRBJ1-5; D perhaps matches TRBD1 (6 bases). Germline CDR1 and CDR2: LNHDA and SQIVND (reference sequence). Between the trimmed V and J ends, which lost 3 bases and 8 bases, there was a span of 8 bases. This CDR3 contains 12 residues. The CDR3 spells CASSIHREPQHF. In DNA, the CDR3 is TGTGCCAGTAGTATTCACAGGGAGCCCCAGCATTTT.

For this clone: The sample carries other DNA sequences with the same CDR3. The rearrangement uses TRBV5-1 and TRBJ1-1, with D perhaps TRBD1 (6 bases). Germline values: CDR1 SGHRS, CDR2 YFSETQ. V was pared by 0 bases and J by 4 bases, with 13 bases between. The CDR3 contains 15 residues. The DNA of the CDR3 is TGCGCCAGCAGCTTGGAGGGGCAGGGGTTCACTGAAGCTTTCTTT. It codes for CASSLEGQGFTEAFF. Complete variable domain (other parts from reference TRBV5-1 and TRBJ1-1): KAGVTQTPRYLIKTRGQQVTLSCSPISGHRSVSWYQQTPGQGLQFLFEYFSETQRNKGNFPGRFSGRQFSNSRSEMNVSTLELGDSALYLCASSLEGQGFTEAFFGQGTRLTVV.

The chain joins TRBV2 to TRBJ2-3, with 8 bases identical to TRBD2. The CDR3 sequence is 13 residues long. Germline V gene sequence: CDR1 SNHLY, CDR2 FYNNEI. J was trimmed by 3 bases and V by 7 bases; bases with no gene match: 3. The DNA for the CDR3 is TGTGCCAGCATGGGCGGGGGGACAGATACGCAGTATTTT. Protein sequence: CASMGGGTDTQYF.

The chain has TRBV11-2 and TRBJ2-2, with D possibly being TRBD1 (5 bases). Germline values: CDR1 SGHAT, CDR2 FQNNGV. CDR3 size: 15 residues. Trimming removed 2 bases at V and 3 bases at J, with 10 bases between. CDR3 residues: CASSLYDSHTGELFF. CDR3 bases: TGTGCCAGCAGCTTATACGACAGCCACACCGGGGAGCTGTTTTTT. Complete variable domain (other parts from reference TRBV11-2 and TRBJ2-2): EAGVAQSPRYKIIEKRQSVAFWCNPISGHATLYWYQQILGQGPKLLIQFQNNGVVDDSQLPKDRFSAERLKGVDSTLKIQPAKLEDSAVYLCASSLYDSHTGELFFGEGSRLTVL.

This chain links TRBV12-5 with TRBJ1-1; weak D call: TRBD1 (5 bases). This CDR3 spans 14 amino acids. V lost 5 bases, J lost 0 bases, and 10 bases lay in between. Germline-derived CDR1 and CDR2 are LGHNT and FRNRAP. The CDR3 DNA reads as TGTGCTAGTGGTCGACAGCAGATGAACACTGAAGCTTTCTTT. It yields the protein CASGRQQMNTEAFF.

The rearrangement joins TRBV9 to TRBJ1-1; 7 bases are shared with TRBD1. Losses at the gene ends were 4 bases for V and 5 bases for J; bases not matched to a gene: 5. This CDR3 comprises 13 residues. Germline CDR1 reads SGDLS; CDR2 reads YYNGEE. CDR3 residues: CASSPEGQTEAFF. In nucleotides, the CDR3 is TGTGCCAGCAGCCCAGAGGGACAGACTGAAGCTTTCTTT. The complete variable domain, with remaining parts taken from reference TRBV9 and TRBJ1-1, reads DSGVTQTPKHLITATGQRVTLRCSPRSGDLSVYWYQQSLDQGLQFLIQYYNGEERAKGNILERFSAQQFPDLHSELNLSSLELGDSALYFCASSPEGQTEAFFGQGTRLTVV.

The chain couples TRBV4-3 to TRBJ2-3; 10 bases match TRBD2. V shed 2 bases and J 6 bases; nucleotides not matched to a gene: 8. The CDR3 loop spans 16 amino acids. Germline assignment: CDR1 LGHNA and CDR2 YSLEER. In DNA, the CDR3 is TGCGCCAGCAGCCAACTCTTAGCGGGGGGCGCGGATACGCAGTATTTT. Its protein product is CASSQLLAGGADTQYF.

The chain couples TRBV19 to TRBJ1-1; the D gene is possibly TRBD1 (5 bases). Trimming left V 5 bases short and J 3 bases short, with 19 bases between. The CDR3 spans 16 residues. Germline loops: CDR1 LNHDA, CDR2 SQIVND (reference sequence). CDR3: CASSALRGRVDTEAFF. CDR3 nucleotides: TGTGCCAGTAGTGCCCTAAGGGGCAGGGTGGACACTGAAGCTTTCTTT. Complete variable domain (other parts from reference TRBV19 and TRBJ1-1): DGGITQSPKYLFRKEGQNVTLSCEQNLNHDAMYWYRQDPGQGLRLIYYSQIVNDFQKGDIAEGYSVSREKKESFPLTVTSAQKNPTAFYLCASSALRGRVDTEAFFGQGTRLTVV.

The gene calls are TRBV30 and TRBJ1-6; tentatively, D is TRBD1 (5 bases). Germline CDR1 GTSNPN, CDR2 SVGIG (reference sequence). V was pared by 0 bases and J by 7 bases, with 10 bases between. This CDR3 is 14 amino acids long. The CDR3 DNA reads as TGTGCCTGGAGTGTGCCAAGGGGAAATTCACCCCTCCACTTT. It specifies CAWSVPRGNSPLHF.

The DNA for the CDR3 is TGTGCCAGCAACCTAGGGAGGGGGGACCACGAGCAGTACTTC. As protein: CASNLGRGDHEQYF. The gene calls are TRBV6-6 and TRBJ2-7, with TRBD2 as a possible D gene (7 bases). Germline CDR1 reads MNHNY; CDR2 reads SVGAGI (reference sequence). CDR3 size: 14 residues. Trimming took 7 bases from V and 5 from J, leaving 18 bases between them.

V usage is TRBV4-1 and J usage is TRBJ1-2, with D possibly being TRBD1 (5 bases). Germline CDR1 MGHRA, CDR2 YSYEKL. The CDR3 is 14 residues long. The V end was cut by 4 bases, the J end by 3 bases, with 12 bases between. The CDR3 bases are TGCGCCAGCAGCCCCAGGGTTCTGGACTATGGCTACACCTTC. Residues: CASSPRVLDYGYTF.

In its sample, this clone was seen once. The chain links TRBV2 to TRBJ1-5; 9 nucleotides line up with TRBD1. Germline CDR1 and CDR2: SNHLY and FYNNEI. This CDR3 contains 16 residues. Germline trimming cut 3 bases from V and 6 bases from J; bases unmatched to any gene: 9. The CDR3 sequence is CASSDFGTGSVQPQHF. In nucleotides, the CDR3 is TGTGCCAGCAGTGATTTTGGGACAGGGTCCGTTCAGCCCCAGCATTTT.

The J gene is TRBJ1-1, the V gene TRBV11-3; no definite D call. The germline V gene has CDR1 SGHNT and CDR2 YENEEA. CDR3 length: 13 amino acids. V lost 5 bases and J lost 1, with 8 bases in between. CDR3 loop: CASSPGRNTEAFF. The DNA for the CDR3 is TGTGCCAGCAGCCCCGGGAGGAACACTGAAGCTTTCTTT.

The chain is built from TRBV3-1 (or the pseudogene TRBV3-2) and TRBJ1-2; 8 nucleotides match TRBD1. Germline CDR1 is LGHDT and CDR2 is YNNKEL (reference sequence). CDR3 length equals 18 residues. The V segment lost 0 bases and the J segment 8 bases; nucleotides outside the gene matches: 17. The CDR3 DNA sequence: TGTGCCAGCAGCCAAGAAGGCAGGGGGCGCGTCCGTTTAGCCGGCTACACCTTC. This sequence encodes CASSQEGRGRVRLAGYTF.

V gene TRBV18 combines with J gene TRBJ2-7; 7 nucleotides line up with TRBD1. Trimming took 3 bases from V and 5 from J; bases not matched to a gene: 7. Germline-derived CDR1 and CDR2 are KGHSH and LQKENI. The CDR3 length is 14 residues. CDR3 nucleotide sequence: TGTGCCAGCTCACCCGGGACAGCAGGCGACGAGCAGTACTTC. Translating gives CASSPGTAGDEQYF.

The V call is TRBV4-3, the J call TRBJ1-6; 7 nucleotides agree with TRBD1. The junction had 6 bases not matched to a gene; V was cut back by 0 bases and J by 7 bases. The CDR3 is made up of 16 amino acids. Germline V CDR1 and CDR2: LGHNA, YSLEER. The CDR3 nucleotides are TGCGCCAGCAGCCAAGAAATAAGGACAGGCAATTCACCCCTCCACTTT. Protein product: CASSQEIRTGNSPLHF.

The chain carries TRBV30 and TRBJ1-6; D is undetermined. The V gene's germline CDR1 is GTSNPN and CDR2 SVGIG (reference sequence). V was shortened by 3 bases and J by 6 bases, with 9 bases between the two germline ends. The CDR3 loop spans 13 amino acids. The DNA for the CDR3 is TGTGCCTGGAGATTCGTACTTAATTCACCCCTCCACTTT. This codes for CAWRFVLNSPLHF.